A single sample is the source of the 30 T cell receptor beta chains below, sequenced in a study of blood T cell repertoires in COVID-19. The protocol was immunoSEQ multiplex PCR, while the TCRdb copy is restricted to in-frame clones and leaves out a portion. The repertoire has about 67,000 clones, approximately 88% of them found once; the top ten carry around a fifth. The sequencing input was peripheral blood. These receptors all stem from a woman over 75 with acute or convalescent COVID-19.

The DNA for the CDR3 is TGTGCCAGCAGTTCACGACAGATTAATGAAAAACTGTTTTTT. Translation: CASSSRQINEKLFF. This sequence joins TRBV27 and TRBJ1-4; maybe TRBD1 (5 bases). Trimming stripped 4 bases from V and 4 bases from J, with 10 bases between. The CDR3 has 14 amino acids. CDR1 is MNHEY, CDR2 SMNVEV, per germline (reference sequence).

The chain carries TRBV28 and TRBJ2-3, with TRBD1 identical over 8 bases. The CDR3 runs 15 residues. J was trimmed by 4 bases and V by 6 bases; bases with no gene match: 9. Germline CDR1 and CDR2: MDHEN and SYDVKM. The CDR3 bases are TGTGCCAGCAGGGGGCAGGACAGGGCCGCAGATACGCAGTATTTT. Protein: CASRGQDRAADTQYF.

The chain has TRBV6-5 and TRBJ1-2, with 7 bases identical to TRBD1. The ends lost 2 bases at V and 4 bases at J; junction bases unmatched: 4. The CDR3 length is 14 residues. Per germline, CDR1 MNHEY and CDR2 SVGAGI. The CDR3 sequence: CASSYQRDSYGYTF. The CDR3, as DNA: TGTGCCAGCAGTTACCAGAGGGACAGCTATGGCTACACCTTC.

J is TRBJ2-3 and V is TRBV28; D uncertain. This CDR3 contains 14 residues. CDR1 and CDR2 from the germline V gene are MDHEN and SYDVKM. Trimming removed 6 bases from V and 0 bases from J, with 10 bases in between. DNA of the CDR3: TGTGCCAGCAGCCGGTTGTGGAGCACAGATACGCAGTATTTT. Encoded protein: CASSRLWSTDTQYF.

This clone was picked up a small number of times. The chain couples TRBV19 to TRBJ2-1; D perhaps matches TRBD2 (6 bases). There are 14 residues in the CDR3. V gave up 5 bases and J gave up 8 bases, with 16 bases separating them. Germline CDR1 is LNHDA and CDR2 is SQIVND (reference sequence). In nucleotides, the CDR3 is TGTGCCAGTAGTGGAGGGTCCCTAATGGATGAGCAGTTCTTC. Protein: CASSGGSLMDEQFF.

The table lists this clone with a few counts. The DNA for the CDR3 is TGTGCCAGCAGCCCGGCGGGGACGCTCTCCTACGAGCAGTACTTC. Translating it yields CASSPAGTLSYEQYF. This chain joins TRBV14 and TRBJ2-7; possible D gene TRBD2, 6 bases. The CDR3 length is 15 residues. Trimming took off 4 bases at V and 0 bases at J, with 13 bases between the two ends. Germline V gives CDR1 SGHDN, CDR2 FVKESK.

The V and J genes are TRBV19 and TRBJ1-6; D is undetermined. Trimming removed 5 bases at V and 11 bases at J, with 16 bases between. From germline, CDR1 is LNHDA and CDR2 SQIVND (reference sequence). The CDR3 has 14 residues. CDR3 sequence: CASSPVVAGTPLHF. For the CDR3, the DNA is TGTGCCAGTAGTCCGGTGGTGGCAGGCACACCCCTCCACTTT.

The gene calls are TRBV11-2 and TRBJ2-1, with D perhaps TRBD1 (6 bases). Trimming removed 4 bases from V and 2 bases from J, with 12 bases in between. CDR1 SGHAT and CDR2 FQNNGV come from the germline V gene. The CDR3 covers 15 residues. The CDR3 is CASSSGHLTYNEQFF. The CDR3 coding sequence is TGTGCCAGCAGCTCGGGACACCTTACCTACAATGAGCAGTTCTTC.

V and J are TRBV24-1 and TRBJ1-2; D is perhaps TRBD1 (5 bases). The CDR3 is 10 residues long. Trimming took off 10 bases at V and 4 bases at J, with 6 bases between the two ends. Germline V lookup: CDR1 KGHDR, CDR2 SFDVKD. For the CDR3, the DNA is TGTGCCACAGACAGCTATGGCTACACCTTC. Encoded protein: CATDSYGYTF.

The genes are TRBV7-2 and TRBJ2-4, with TRBD2 matching 7 bases. CDR1 is SGHTA and CDR2 is FQGNSA in the germline V gene. This CDR3 contains 14 residues. J gave up 9 bases and V 5 bases, and 10 bases lay outside the gene matches. As DNA, the CDR3 is TGTGCCAGCAGCCCCCCCGGGGGGTGGCTCATTCAGTACTTC. It specifies CASSPPGGWLIQYF.

The CDR3: CASSLAGRSNTEAFF. The CDR3, as DNA: TGCGCCAGCAGCTTGGCCGGTCGGTCGAACACTGAAGCTTTCTTT. The chain combines TRBV5-1 with TRBJ1-1; D gene unclear. V shed 0 bases and J shed 1 base, with 10 bases lying between them. This CDR3 comprises 15 residues. The germline V gene encodes CDR1 SGHRS and CDR2 YFSETQ.

This sequence joins TRBV19 and TRBJ1-5; D is perhaps TRBD1 (6 bases). The germline CDR1 and CDR2 sequences are LNHDA and SQIVND (reference sequence). The CDR3 is made up of 14 amino acids. The V end lost 3 bases, the J end lost 2 bases, and 8 bases lay between the germline ends. Written as DNA, the CDR3 is TGTGCCAGTAGTATGGCAGGGGGCAATCAGCCCCAGCATTTT. Translating it yields CASSMAGGNQPQHF. The full variable domain, rest sourced from reference TRBV19 and TRBJ1-5, is DGGITQSPKYLFRKEGQNVTLSCEQNLNHDAMYWYRQDPGQGLRLIYYSQIVNDFQKGDIAEGYSVSREKKESFPLTVTSAQKNPTAFYLCASSMAGGNQPQHFGDGTRLSIL.

This chain connects TRBV12-3 or TRBV12-4 to TRBJ1-1; no clear D gene. The CDR3 totals 11 residues. The V end was cut by 5 bases, the J end by 9 bases, with 10 bases between. This CDR3 reads CASSPSRKAFF. In DNA form, the CDR3 reads TGTGCCAGCAGTCCGTCGCGGAAAGCTTTCTTT.

The V call is TRBV6-4, the J call TRBJ1-1, with 8 bases aligning to TRBD1. The germline V gene encodes CDR1 MRHNA and CDR2 SNTAGT. The CDR3 has 14 residues. V gave up 6 bases and J gave up 1 base; unmatched junction bases: 4. The CDR3 nucleotides read TGTGCCAGCAGCGCTGGACAGGGGAACACTGAAGCTTTCTTT. This gives the protein CASSAGQGNTEAFF.

This chain links TRBV6-5 with TRBJ1-1; D might be TRBD1 (5 bases). Per the germline V gene, CDR1 is MNHEY and CDR2 is SVGAGI. The CDR3 spans 15 residues. The V end was cut by 2 bases, the J end by 1 base, with 11 bases between. The CDR3 reads CASSYDLGPNTEAFF. CDR3 sequence (DNA): TGTGCCAGCAGTTACGACCTGGGGCCGAACACTGAAGCTTTCTTT.

V usage is TRBV7-2 and J usage is TRBJ1-2, with a possible D match to TRBD1 (6 bases). V was trimmed by 1 base and J by 6 bases, leaving 18 bases between them. The CDR3 totals 16 residues. Germline V gene sequence: CDR1 SGHTA, CDR2 FQGNSA. The CDR3 loop is CASSLGYPPGVHGYTF. CDR3 in DNA: TGTGCCAGCAGCTTAGGGTATCCCCCAGGGGTTCATGGCTACACCTTC.

The chain recombines TRBV24-1 with TRBJ2-1, with D possibly matching TRBD1 (7 bases). V lost 4 bases, J lost 15 bases, and 15 bases lay in between. This CDR3 region has 12 residues. Germline lookup yields CDR1 KGHDR and CDR2 SFDVKD. CDR3 bases: TGTGCCACCAGTGACCCACAGGGGAGGAGGTTCTTC. This encodes CATSDPQGRRFF.

The chain joins TRBV19 to TRBJ1-6; maybe TRBD1 (6 bases). Deletions cut 3 bases from V and 11 bases from J, with 14 bases between. CDR1 is LNHDA, CDR2 SQIVND, per germline (reference sequence). The CDR3 totals 14 residues. The DNA of the CDR3 is TGTGCCAGTAGTATTGGGGGCCAGGCGACACCCCTCCACTTT. Translation gives CASSIGGQATPLHF.

The DNA for the CDR3 is TGTGCCAGCAGCCTAAGCCACGGGGGGCGGCTGGACTATGGCTACACCTTC. Its protein is CASSLSHGGRLDYGYTF. The rearrangement joins TRBV7-8 to TRBJ1-2; TRBD1 is a possible D gene (6 bases). The germline gives CDR1 SGHVS, CDR2 FQNEAQ. There are 17 residues in the CDR3. Between the trimmed V and J ends, which lost 5 bases and 3 bases, there was a span of 22 bases.

V gene TRBV5-1 combines with J gene TRBJ2-5; D is possibly TRBD1 (5 bases). CDR3 length: 16 amino acids. The V end lost 0 bases, the J end lost 4 bases, and 16 bases lay between the germline ends. The germline gives CDR1 SGHRS, CDR2 YFSETQ. The CDR3 spells CASSLGVPGQGETQYF. The CDR3 DNA reads as TGCGCCAGCAGCTTGGGAGTCCCGGGTCAGGGAGAGACCCAGTACTTC.

The genes are TRBV27 and TRBJ1-4; D perhaps matches TRBD1 (5 bases). The germline CDR1 and CDR2 sequences are MNHEY and SMNVEV (reference sequence). V was pared by 6 bases and J by 7 bases, with 18 bases between. The CDR3 extends over 15 amino acids. The CDR3 spells CASSLQGSRSEKLFF. The CDR3 DNA sequence: TGTGCCAGCAGCCTCCAGGGATCTCGGAGTGAAAAACTGTTTTTT.

A single count supports this clone. The gene calls are TRBV5-1 and TRBJ2-7; 7 bases are a match to TRBD2. CDR1 and CDR2 from the germline V gene are SGHRS and YFSETQ. The CDR3 contains 15 residues. The ends lost 2 bases at V and 10 bases at J; junction bases unmatched: 15. The CDR3, as DNA: TGCGCCAGCAGCTTTTTGACGGGAACGGGCGGGGGACAGTACTTC. It yields the protein CASSFLTGTGGGQYF.

CDR3 sequence: CASSPTQSGQETQYF. The CDR3 DNA reads as TGTGCCAGCTCACCCACGCAAAGCGGGCAAGAGACCCAGTACTTC. V gene TRBV18 combines with J gene TRBJ2-5; D may be TRBD2 (6 bases). V lost 3 bases to trimming and J lost 2 bases, with 13 bases between them. The germline V gene encodes CDR1 KGHSH and CDR2 LQKENI. The CDR3 has 15 residues.

V usage is TRBV7-2 and J usage is TRBJ2-2; 9 positions agree with TRBD1. V trimming: 4 bases; J trimming: 7 bases; junction bases outside the gene matches: 4. Germline CDR1 is SGHTA and CDR2 is FQGNSA. The CDR3 totals 14 residues. CDR3: CASSWTGAIGELFF. DNA of the CDR3: TGTGCCAGCAGCTGGACAGGGGCTATCGGGGAGCTGTTTTTT.

V and J are TRBV10-3 and TRBJ1-3, with D uncertain. Germline V gene sequence: CDR1 ENHRY, CDR2 SYGVKD. The CDR3 has 14 residues. Trimming stripped 6 bases from V and 6 bases from J, with 15 bases between. DNA of the CDR3: TGTGCCATCAGCCCGTTGGGCGTTGCAAACACCATATATTTT. Protein product: CAISPLGVANTIYF.

This clone has just a few counts. CDR3 in amino acids: CASSLALGQAYQETQYF. The CDR3 DNA follows: TGTGCCAGCAGCTTAGCGTTGGGGCAGGCATACCAAGAGACCCAGTACTTC. The J gene is TRBJ2-5, the V gene TRBV7-6, with a possible D match to TRBD1 (5 bases). V was shortened by 0 bases and J by 0 bases, with 14 bases between the two germline ends. The CDR3 extends over 17 amino acids. Per germline, CDR1 SGHVS and CDR2 FNYEAQ.

This chain joins TRBV28 and TRBJ2-5; D is possibly TRBD2 (6 bases). V was pared by 8 bases and J by 5 bases, with 9 bases between. The CDR3 runs to 11 residues. Germline V gives CDR1 MDHEN, CDR2 SYDVKM. The CDR3 sequence: CASRGLETQYF. For the CDR3, the DNA is TGTGCCAGCCGGGGACTGGAGACCCAGTACTTC. Full variable domain (rest looked up from reference TRBV28 and TRBJ2-5): DVKVTQSSRYLVKRTGEKVFLECVQDMDHENMFWYRQDPGLGLRLIYFSYDVKMKEKGDIPEGYSVSREKKERFSLILESASTNQTSMYLCASRGLETQYFGPGTRLLVL.

The chain links TRBV4-1 to TRBJ2-6, with D hard to call. Germline CDR1 MGHRA, CDR2 YSYEKL. This CDR3 comprises 14 residues. Trimming cost V 3 bases and J 1 base, with 4 bases left between them. The CDR3 loop reads CASSQRSGANVLTF. The CDR3 DNA reads as TGCGCCAGCAGCCAGCGGTCTGGGGCCAACGTCCTGACTTTC.

V usage is TRBV6-1 and J usage is TRBJ2-7, with D possibly being TRBD1 (5 bases). Germline V gene sequence: CDR1 MNHNS, CDR2 SASEGT. CDR3 size: 16 residues. Between the trimmed V and J ends, which lost 3 bases and 6 bases, there was a span of 21 bases. The CDR3 reads CASSDYARVEFGEQYF. The DNA for the CDR3 is TGTGCCAGCAGTGACTATGCCAGGGTTGAATTTGGCGAGCAGTACTTC.

V gene TRBV4-1 combines with J gene TRBJ2-7, with 12 positions matching TRBD1. The CDR3 length is 15 residues. Germline V gene sequence: CDR1 MGHRA, CDR2 YSYEKL. The V and J ends lost 4 bases and 5 bases, in that order; junction bases with no gene match: 6. The CDR3 region is CASSRDRGRFNEQYF. CDR3 DNA: TGCGCCAGCAGCCGGGACAGGGGGCGTTTCAACGAGCAGTACTTC.